The rows below give T cell receptor beta chains drawn from one sample of a study of regulatory T cells in long-lasting Graves disease. TCRdb used MiXCR to reprocess the multiplex PCR reads, holding one entry per CDR3 protein. Among a few hundred thousand distinct CDR3 sequences listed, around 13% were seen once. These same data were also listed under a study on T cells in Graves' hyperthyroidism and ophthalmopathy.

The sample in question was peripheral blood mononuclear cells (PBMCs), obtained at new diagnosis, from a patient treated with antithyroid drugs. All receptors come from a woman between 45 and 65 years old with Graves disease. Each CDR3 is given with its conserved first and last residue. The D gene is left open where the match is weak. Size is stated for part of the rows, as once, few or many counts, or as a class when the clone is expanded.

d_gene	j_gene	v_gene	abundance	CDR3nt	CDR3aa
-	TRBJ2-1	TRBV28	many	TGTGCCAGCAGTTTACCCCCTTGGGGGGCACTTCACAATGAGCAGTTCTTC	CASSLPPWGALHNEQFF
-	TRBJ2-2	TRBV6-5	many	TGTGCCAGCAGTTACAGGCGTCGGGTGACCGGGGAGCTGTTTTTT	CASSYRRRVTGELFF
-	TRBJ2-5	TRBV3-1	many	TGTGCCAGCAGCCACGGGACCCAGTACTTC	CASSHGTQYF
-	TRBJ2-4	TRBV3-1	once	TGTGCCAGCAGCCAAGGGGTAGGCAAAAACATTCAGTACTTC	CASSQGVGKNIQYF
TRBD1	TRBJ1-5	TRBV27	many	TGTGCCACCTCACAGGGGGTCGGAATCAAGCCCCAGCATTTT	CATSQGVGIKPQHF
TRBD1	TRBJ2-7	TRBV28	-	TGTGCCAGCAGTACCGCCCCAGGGGGTTGGGGATCCTACGAGCAGTACTTC	CASSTAPGGWGSYEQYF
-	TRBJ2-1	TRBV5-1	many	TGCGCCAGCAGCTTCAGTCACAATGAGCAGTTCTTC	CASSFSHNEQFF
-	TRBJ2-7	TRBV20-1	many	TGCAGTGCTCCCCGGGAGTACTACGAGCAGTACTTC	CSAPREYYEQYF
-	TRBJ1-5	TRBV10-2	-	TGCGCCAGCAGTGAGTCCGGGGGGCAGCCCCAGCATTTT	CASSESGGQPQHF
-	TRBJ2-5	TRBV6-1	-	TGTGCCAGCAGAAAAGTAGCGGCCCAAGAGACCCAGTACTTC	CASRKVAAQETQYF
-	TRBJ2-7	TRBV10-3	-	TGTGCCATCAGTGAGTCTCACAGGGGAGGCGAGCAGTACTTC	CAISESHRGGEQYF
TRBD1	TRBJ2-7	TRBV28	many	TGTGCCAGCAGTTTACCGGTGACAGGGAACTCCTACGAGCAGTACTTC	CASSLPVTGNSYEQYF
-	TRBJ1-1	TRBV19	-	TGTGCCAGTAGTATTTGGGGAAACACTGAAGCTCTCTTT	CASSIWGNTEALF
-	TRBJ1-1	TRBV15	many	TGTGCCACCAGCAGAGGCAGACTGGACACTGAAGCTTTCTTT	CATSRGRLDTEAFF
TRBD2	TRBJ2-5	TRBV29-1	many	TGCAGCGTCGAGGGGGTTTTAGGACTAGCGTGGGAGACCCAGTACTTC	CSVEGVLGLAWETQYF
-	TRBJ1-4	TRBV11-2	-	TGTGCCAGCAGCCTCGCCCCCAACGGTGAAAAACTGTTTTTT	CASSLAPNGEKLFF
-	TRBJ1-1	TRBV11-2	many	TGTGCCAGCACCTTCGGCTCGGGGCAGGCGAACACTGAAGCTTTCTTT	CASTFGSGQANTEAFF
TRBD1	TRBJ2-2	TRBV9	many	TGTGCCAGCAGCATGGGACAGGGTTCAAACACCGGGGAGCTGTTTTTT	CASSMGQGSNTGELFF
TRBD2	TRBJ2-1	TRBV6-1	-	TGTGCCAGCAGTGAATTTGGGCGGGAGAGCAATTCCTACAATGAGCAGTTCTTC	CASSEFGRESNSYNEQFF
-	TRBJ1-5	TRBV7-8	-	TGTGCCGGCAGCCCTACAGAGAATCAGCCCCAGCATTTT	CAGSPTENQPQHF
TRBD1	TRBJ1-2	TRBV4-1	few	TGCGCCAGCAGCCTTCAGGGGGCGGAGTACTATGGCTACACCTTC	CASSLQGAEYYGYTF
TRBD1	TRBJ2-7	TRBV5-8	many	TGTGCCAGCAGCACGGACAGGTTGCCGGTGTACGAGCAGTACTTC	CASSTDRLPVYEQYF
-	TRBJ1-5	TRBV2	many	TGTGCCAGCAGTGGCACAAACAATCAGCCCCAGCATTTT	CASSGTNNQPQHF
-	TRBJ1-5	TRBV7-2	few	TGTGCCAGCAGCTTAGTCGTGGGTGGCAATCAGCCCCAGCATTTT	CASSLVVGGNQPQHF
TRBD1	TRBJ1-6	TRBV20-1	few	TGCAGTGCTCACCGGGACAGTAATTCACCCCTCCACTTT	CSAHRDSNSPLHF
-	TRBJ2-7	TRBV7-9	many	TGTGCCAGCAGCTTAGAGGTGTACGAGCAGTACTTC	CASSLEVYEQYF
-	TRBJ2-7	TRBV7-9	-	TGTGCCAGCAGCTTAGGGGGAGTGGCCCACGAGCAGTACTTC	CASSLGGVAHEQYF
TRBD1	TRBJ1-6	TRBV27	few	TGTGCCAGCAGTGGTTGGGACAGGGATAATTCACCCCTCCACTTT	CASSGWDRDNSPLHF
-	TRBJ1-5	TRBV14	few	TGTGCCAGCAGCCTAAAAAATCAGCCCCAGCATTTT	CASSLKNQPQHF
-	TRBJ1-4	TRBV6-2/TRBV6-3	many	TGTGCCAGCACCTTCGGTGTCCGTAATGAAAAACTGTTTTTT	CASTFGVRNEKLFF
-	TRBJ2-7	TRBV10-3	many	TGTGCCATCAGTGAGTCCAGCGGTGCCTACGAGCAGTACTTC	CAISESSGAYEQYF
TRBD2	TRBJ2-4	TRBV20-1	-	TGCAGTGCTAGAGGACTAGCGGGGGGTCTAGCCAAAAACATTCAGTACTTC	CSARGLAGGLAKNIQYF
TRBD2	TRBJ2-5	TRBV2	many	TGTGCCAGCAGTGACGGACTAGCGGGGCAAGAGACCCAGTACTTC	CASSDGLAGQETQYF
-	TRBJ1-1	TRBV6-1	few	TGTGCCAGCACCTGGGGGGGGGGTGGCACTGAAGCTTTCTTT	CASTWGGGGTEAFF
-	TRBJ1-2	TRBV2	many	TGTGCCAGCAGCCCTGACGGACCCTATGGCTACACCTTC	CASSPDGPYGYTF
-	TRBJ2-3	TRBV7-8	many	TGTGCCAGCAGCTTGCTAGCTTTCGCTGTTTCTAGCACAGATACGCAGTATTTT	CASSLLAFAVSSTDTQYF
-	TRBJ1-1	TRBV10-3	few	TGTGCCATCAGACTGGGACAATTGAACACTGAAGCTTTCTTT	CAIRLGQLNTEAFF
TRBD1	TRBJ1-1	TRBV7-8	many	TGTGCCAGCAGCCACGGACAGGTGATGAACACTGAAGCTTTCTTT	CASSHGQVMNTEAFF
-	TRBJ2-5	TRBV20-1	many	TGCAGTGCTAGAGATAGGAGCGGTCGAGAGACCCAGTACTTC	CSARDRSGRETQYF
-	TRBJ2-1	TRBV12-3/TRBV12-4	many	TGTGCCAGCAGTTTAGGTGGCGAAATAAACAATGAGCAGTTCTTC	CASSLGGEINNEQFF
TRBD2	TRBJ2-3	TRBV10-3	many	TGTGCCATCAGTGAGAGGCTAGCGGGAGAGACAGATACGCAGTATTTT	CAISERLAGETDTQYF
-	TRBJ2-7	TRBV6-5	-	TGTGCCAGCAGTTACACCCCGGCAGGGACCTACGAGCAGTACTTC	CASSYTPAGTYEQYF
TRBD1	TRBJ2-2	TRBV7-9	-	TGTGCCAGCAGCTTAACCCGGGACAGGGCGACCGGGGAGCTGTTTTTT	CASSLTRDRATGELFF
-	TRBJ1-4	TRBV18	many	TGTGCCAGCTCACACCGACAGGAAGCTAATGAAAAACTGTTTTTT	CASSHRQEANEKLFF
TRBD2	TRBJ2-1	TRBV7-3	many	TGTGCCAGCAGCCCCGGGGGACTAGCGACCAATGAGCAGTTCTTC	CASSPGGLATNEQFF
-	TRBJ1-2	TRBV28	-	TGTACCAGCAGTTTAGCCGGGGGTATCTATGGCTACACCTTC	CTSSLAGGIYGYTF
TRBD2	TRBJ2-2	TRBV20-1	many	TGCAGTGCTGCCCGCGGGGGGACCGGGGAGCTGTTTTTT	CSAARGGTGELFF
TRBD1	TRBJ2-7	TRBV9	few	TGTGCCAGCAGCGTAGCGGGACAGGGTGGCGAGCAGTACTTC	CASSVAGQGGEQYF
TRBD1	TRBJ1-1	TRBV6-1	many	TGTGCCAGCAGCCCCGGACAGGCGGAAGCTTTCTTT	CASSPGQAEAFF